What follows is one T cell receptor (beta chain) and its context. This sample was included in a study of T cells in Graves' hyperthyroidism and ophthalmopathy. In the study overall: Peripheral blood specimens were obtained at initial diagnosis, prior to any treatment.

Amplification targeted TCR beta CDR3 regions from RNA transcripts. When the TCR CDR3 underwent first-round RT-PCR, the HTBI primer set was used. MiXCR, run by TCRdb on the multiplex PCR reads, gives a single entry per CDR3 protein. The sample has around 520,000 distinct CDR3 sequences, around 24% seen once; the top ten hold approximately 10%. In the ophthalmopathy cohort, Clinical Activity Score was at least 3, NOSPECS grade at least 4, and duration under 3 months. Per germline, CDR1 MNHEY and CDR2 SVGAGI. The junction had 12 bases not matched to a gene; V was cut back by 0 bases and J by 8 bases. This CDR3 comprises 16 residues.

Sequencing was carried out using blood. The chain recombines TRBV6-5 with TRBJ1-2; 7 bases map to TRBD1. This clonotype was obtained from a woman under 40 with Graves' ophthalmopathy. The DNA of the CDR3 is TGTGCCAGCAGTTACTCGATCCAGGGGGAGGTAGGAGGCTACACCTTC. Amino acid sequence: CASSYSIQGEVGGYTF.